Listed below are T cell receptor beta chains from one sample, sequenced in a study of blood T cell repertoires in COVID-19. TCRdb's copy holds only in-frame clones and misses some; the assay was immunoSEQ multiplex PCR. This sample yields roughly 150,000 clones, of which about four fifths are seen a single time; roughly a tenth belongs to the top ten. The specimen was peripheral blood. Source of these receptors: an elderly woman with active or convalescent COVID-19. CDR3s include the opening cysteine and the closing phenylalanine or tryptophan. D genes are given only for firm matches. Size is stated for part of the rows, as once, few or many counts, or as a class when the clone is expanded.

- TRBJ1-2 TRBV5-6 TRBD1 TGTGCCAGCAGCCCGGGACAGGGCTTCGGCTACACCTTC CASSPGQGFGYTF
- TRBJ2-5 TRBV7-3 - TGTGCCAGCTCTAAAGGGGGTCAAGAGACCCAGTACTTC CASSKGGQETQYF
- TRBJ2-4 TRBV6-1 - TGTGCCAGCAGTGAACTGTGGTCTCCCTACAAAAACATTCAGTACTTC CASSELWSPYKNIQYF
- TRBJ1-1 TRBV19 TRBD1 TGTGCCAGTAGTATAGATTTCGGACAGGGTTACACTGAAGCTTTCTTT CASSIDFGQGYTEAFF
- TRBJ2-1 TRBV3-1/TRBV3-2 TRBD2 TGTGCCAGCAGCCAACCCTGGACTAGCAATGAGCAGTTCTTC CASSQPWTSNEQFF
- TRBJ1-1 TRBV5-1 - TGCGCCAGCAGCGGTGGGACTTTTACGAACACTGAAGCTTTCTTT CASSGGTFTNTEAFF
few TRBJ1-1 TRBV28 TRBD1 TGTGCCAGCAGTTTGGCCCGGACAGGGGCCTTCACTGAAGCTTTCTTT CASSLARTGAFTEAFF
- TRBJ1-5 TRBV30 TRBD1 TGTGCCTGGACCCCCAACAGGGGCGATCAGCCCCAGCATTTT CAWTPNRGDQPQHF
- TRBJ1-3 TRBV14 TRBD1 TGTGCCAGCAGCCAAAGACAGGGCGCTGGAAACACCATATATTTT CASSQRQGAGNTIYF
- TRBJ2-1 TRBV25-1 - TGTGCCAGCAGAGCTCCGGACACTGAGCAGTTCTTC CASRAPDTEQFF
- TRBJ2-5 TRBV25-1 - TGTGCCAGCAGTGACCCTAGCGCAGAAGAGACCCAGTACTTC CASSDPSAEETQYF
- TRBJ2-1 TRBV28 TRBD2 TGTGCCAGCAGGCCCGGCGGGGGGCCCCCGGAGCAGTTCTTC CASRPGGGPPEQFF
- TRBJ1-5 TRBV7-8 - TGTGCCAGCAGCTTATCTTCAGGGACCCAGCATTTT CASSLSSGTQHF
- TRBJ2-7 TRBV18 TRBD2 TGTGCCAGCTCACCGACTAGCGGGATCTACGAGCAGTACTTC CASSPTSGIYEQYF
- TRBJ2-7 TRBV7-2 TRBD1 TGTGCCAGCAGCTTAGGGGACAGCTCCTACGAGCAGTACTTC CASSLGDSSYEQYF
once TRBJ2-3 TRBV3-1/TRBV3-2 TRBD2 TGTGCCAGCAGCCAATTGGGTAGCGGGGTTCAGTATTTT CASSQLGSGVQYF
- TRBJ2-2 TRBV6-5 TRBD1 TGTGCCAGCTCCGGGACAGGGGAAGCCGGGGAGCTGTTTTTT CASSGTGEAGELFF
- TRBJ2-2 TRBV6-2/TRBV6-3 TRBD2 TGTGCCAGCAGCCACGTCCTACTAGCGGGACGCACCGGGGAGCTGTTTTTT CASSHVLLAGRTGELFF
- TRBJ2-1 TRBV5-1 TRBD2 TGCGCCAGCAGCGCGCCGGCGGGAGGGTCTGGGAATGAGCAGTTCTTC CASSAPAGGSGNEQFF
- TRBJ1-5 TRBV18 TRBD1 TGTGCCAGCCGACAGGGGGCCGAGCAGCCCCAGCATTTT CASRQGAEQPQHF
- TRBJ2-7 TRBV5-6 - TGTGCCAGCAGCCTGACGGTCAGGAGAGGGGAGCAGTACTTC CASSLTVRRGEQYF
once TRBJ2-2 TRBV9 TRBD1 TGTGCCAGCAGCGCCGGGACAGGGTCAGGCGGGGAGCTGTTTTTT CASSAGTGSGGELFF
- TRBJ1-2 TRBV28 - TGTGCCAGCAGTCCCCCGAGGGGGACCGATGGCTACACCTTC CASSPPRGTDGYTF
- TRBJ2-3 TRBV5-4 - TGTGCCAGCAGCCTAGGAGCTAGCAACTCAGATACGCAGTATTTT CASSLGASNSDTQYF
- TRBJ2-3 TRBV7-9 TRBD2 TGTGCCAGCAGCTTAGTTTTTCGGACTAGCAGCACAGATACGCAGTATTTT CASSLVFRTSSTDTQYF
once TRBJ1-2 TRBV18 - TGTGCCAGCTCCCTGGACCACACAGGCACCTATGGCTACACCTTC CASSLDHTGTYGYTF
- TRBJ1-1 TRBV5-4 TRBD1 TGTGCCAGCAGCTTCGGACAGGGGGCGACTGAAGCTTTCTTT CASSFGQGATEAFF
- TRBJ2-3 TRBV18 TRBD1 TGTGCCAGCTCACCGCTCGGGCAGGGGGCAGATACGCAGTATTTT CASSPLGQGADTQYF
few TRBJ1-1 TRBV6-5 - TGTGCCAGCTGGCGAGGGCTGAACACTGAAGCTTTCTTT CASWRGLNTEAFF
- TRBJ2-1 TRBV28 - TGTGCCAGCAGTTCACCCAGTTACTCCTACAATGAGCAGTTCTTC CASSSPSYSYNEQFF
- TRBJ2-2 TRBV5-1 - TGCGCCAGCAGCTTGGTGGCAGCAGGAAGGACCGGGGAGCTGTTTTTT CASSLVAAGRTGELFF
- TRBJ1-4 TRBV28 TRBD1 TGTGCCAGCAGTTTATTCGGGACAGGGAGGGGAAGAATTGAAAAACTGTTTTTT CASSLFGTGRGRIEKLFF
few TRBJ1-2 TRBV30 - TGTGCCTGGAGTGGGGCCTATGGCTACACCTTC CAWSGAYGYTF
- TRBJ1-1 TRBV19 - TGTGCTACGGCTGTCGGCTACACTTGGGCCACTGAAGCTTTCTTT CATAVGYTWATEAFF
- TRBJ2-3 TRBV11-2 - TGTGCCAGCAGCTTAGGAGGGCCCCCCACAGATACGCAGTATTTT CASSLGGPPTDTQYF
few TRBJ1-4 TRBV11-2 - TGTGCCAGCAGCCAAGACGGGAGAACTAATGAAAAACTGTTTTTT CASSQDGRTNEKLFF
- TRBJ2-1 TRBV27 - TGTGCCAGCAGTTTATCGCTAGGCGGGGCTTTCTACAATGAGCAGTTCTTC CASSLSLGGAFYNEQFF